What follows are 9 T cell receptor beta chains derived from one specimen sequenced in a study of human T cells and chemical hapten exposure. MiXCR, run by TCRdb on the RACE reads, gives a single entry per CDR3 protein. This table holds 300,000 to 450,000 distinct CDR3 sequences, roughly 5% found once. Time point reported: patch test 1, 2 weeks after DPC sensitization. Treatment noted: therapeutic diphenylcyclopropenone sensitization with weekly scalp DPC. Material: whole blood, obtained in connection with sensitization to the hapten diphenylcyclopropenone (DPC). These TCRs come from a woman aged 45 to 65 with alopecia areata. Some clones in this sample may be carry-over from other donors' samples.

This clonotype was detected ten times or more. As DNA, the CDR3 is TGTGCCAGCAGCTTGGCCGGCGGGGAACGAGGGCCCCAGCATTTT. Translating it yields CASSLAGGERGPQHF. The chain has TRBV5-5 and TRBJ1-5; unclear D gene. Between the trimmed V and J ends, which lost 0 bases and 9 bases, there was a span of 16 bases. The CDR3 contains 15 residues. From germline, CDR1 is SGHKS and CDR2 YYEKEE (reference sequence).

The sample holds many counts of this clonotype. The chain couples TRBV3-1 to TRBJ1-1; D not resolved. The length of the CDR3 is 12 residues. Trimming left V 4 bases short and J 8 bases short, with 11 bases between. The germline V gene has CDR1 LGHDT and CDR2 YNNKEL (reference sequence). As DNA, the CDR3 is TGTGCCAGCAGCCCTCTTCGCGGAGAAGCTTTCTTT. Encoded protein: CASSPLRGEAFF.

The chain carries TRBV7-2 and TRBJ1-5; 9 bases match TRBD1. Trimming removed 6 bases from V and 2 bases from J; junction bases left unmatched: 8. Per germline, CDR1 SGHTA and CDR2 FQGNSA. This CDR3 is 16 amino acids long. CDR3 region: CASRRTGGKGNQPQHF. The CDR3 nucleotides read TGTGCCAGCAGGCGCACAGGGGGCAAAGGCAATCAGCCCCAGCATTTT.

This sequence joins TRBV11-2 and TRBJ2-5, with D possibly matching TRBD1 (6 bases). Germline-derived CDR1 and CDR2 are SGHAT and FQNNGV. The CDR3 is made up of 14 amino acids. Trimming pared 2 bases from V and 1 base from J, leaving 8 bases between. CDR3 sequence reads: CASSLQGLQETQYF. CDR3 in DNA: TGTGCCAGCAGCTTACAGGGGCTCCAAGAGACCCAGTACTTC.

The rearrangement uses TRBV20-1 and TRBJ2-7; D possibly matches TRBD1 or TRBD2 (5 bases each). The CDR3 totals 14 residues. Germline values: CDR1 DFQATT, CDR2 SNEGSKA (reference sequence). V was pared by 5 bases and J by 4 bases, with 18 bases between. The DNA for the CDR3 is TGCAGTGCTCCCACCTGGGGGTTTAAGTACGAGCAGTACTTC. This translates into CSAPTWGFKYEQYF.

This clonotype was picked up a small number of times. The rearrangement links TRBV12-3 or TRBV12-4 to TRBJ2-3; the D gene is possibly TRBD1 (5 bases). The CDR3 totals 14 residues. Trimming removed 2 bases from V and 2 bases from J, with 8 bases in between. The CDR3 coding sequence is TGTGCCAGCAGTTTACCAGGGTACACAGATACGCAGTATTTT. Its protein is CASSLPGYTDTQYF.

This clonotype came up a few times. This rearrangement joins TRBV2 to TRBJ2-6; 9 nucleotides align to TRBD1. Trimming took 8 bases from V and 8 from J; bases not matched to a gene: 1. CDR1 SNHLY and CDR2 FYNNEI come from the germline V gene. The CDR3 is 12 amino acids. The CDR3 nucleotides read TGTGCCAGCTACAGGGGGCCCAACGTCCTGACTTTC. Amino acid sequence: CASYRGPNVLTF.

This clonotype was seen at least ten times. The chain uses TRBV12-3 or TRBV12-4 and TRBJ1-1; D is unresolved. CDR3 length: 12 amino acids. V gave up 2 bases and J gave up 6 bases, with 7 bases separating them. Written as DNA, the CDR3 is TGTGCCAGCAGTTTACCGGGCCCTGAAGCTTTCTTT. It specifies CASSLPGPEAFF.

There are many counts of this clonotype. The V gene is TRBV12-3 or TRBV12-4, the J gene TRBJ1-6; 7 nucleotides line up with TRBD1. CDR3 length: 15 amino acids. The trim removed 6 bases at V and 10 bases at J, leaving 12 bases unmatched. DNA of the CDR3: TGTGCCAGCAGACCAACAGGGGCCTTTTTGTCACCCCTCCACTTT. Its translation is CASRPTGAFLSPLHF.